This paragraph covers one T cell receptor (beta chain) sequence. These data are taken from a study of blood T cell repertoires in COVID-19. On the study more broadly: Collection of acute and convalescent COVID-19 samples took place in the United States, Italy and Spain. The analysed material was cDNA or gDNA that came from T cells, B-cell-depleted T cells, or PBMCs.

Source study methods: Reference gene primer amplification in the assay estimated nucleated cell counts. TCRdb's copy holds only in-frame clones and misses some; the assay was immunoSEQ multiplex PCR. V and J calls and clone size are copied from that table; D and trimming were computed from the DNA. Here the sample spans approximately 230,000 clones, about 85% being singletons. This TCR derives from a man between 18 and 29 years old with active or convalescent COVID-19. The sequenced sample consisted of peripheral blood.

The DNA of the CDR3 is TGCGCCAGCAGCTCCTACTCAAATTACGAGCAGTACTTC. It specifies CASSSYSNYEQYF. V is TRBV5-1 and J is TRBJ2-7; no clear D gene. The CDR3 has 13 residues. The germline V and J ends were trimmed by 3 bases and 4 bases, with 11 bases remaining between them. CDR1 and CDR2 (germline): SGHRS, YFSETQ.